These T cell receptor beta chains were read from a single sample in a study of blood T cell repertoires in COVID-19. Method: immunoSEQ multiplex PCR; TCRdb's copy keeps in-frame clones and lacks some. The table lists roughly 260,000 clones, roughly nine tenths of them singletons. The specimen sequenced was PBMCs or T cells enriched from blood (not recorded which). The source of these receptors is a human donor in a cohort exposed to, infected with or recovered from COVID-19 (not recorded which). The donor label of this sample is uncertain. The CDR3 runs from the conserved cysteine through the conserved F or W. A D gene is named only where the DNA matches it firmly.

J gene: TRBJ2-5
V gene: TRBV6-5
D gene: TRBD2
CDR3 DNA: TGTGCCAGCAGTCGAGGAAGCGGGGAACAAGAGACCCAGTACTTC
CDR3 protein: CASSRGSGEQETQYF

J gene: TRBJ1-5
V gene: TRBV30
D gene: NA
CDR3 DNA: TGTGCCTGGGAGGGGGAAGGGAGCAATCAGCCCCAGCATTTT
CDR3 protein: CAWEGEGSNQPQHF

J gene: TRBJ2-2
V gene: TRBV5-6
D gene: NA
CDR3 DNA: TGTGCCAGCAGCTCGCCCGGACAGTCGCGGACCGGGGAGCTGTTTTTT
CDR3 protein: CASSSPGQSRTGELFF

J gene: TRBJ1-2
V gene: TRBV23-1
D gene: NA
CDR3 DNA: TGCGCCAGCAATCCTGGACCTCGGGGCTATGGCTACACCTTC
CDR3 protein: CASNPGPRGYGYTF

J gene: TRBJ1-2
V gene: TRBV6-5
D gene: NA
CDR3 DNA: TGTGCCAGCAGGCCCCAGGGTTCCTATGGCTACACCTTC
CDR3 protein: CASRPQGSYGYTF

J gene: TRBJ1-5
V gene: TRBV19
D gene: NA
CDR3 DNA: TGTGCCAGTAGTACGCCTCGAGGGCCCAATCAGCCCCAGCATTTT
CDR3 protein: CASSTPRGPNQPQHF

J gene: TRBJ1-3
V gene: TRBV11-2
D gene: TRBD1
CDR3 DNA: TGTGCCAGCACCCCTCTTACAGGGGCAAACACCATATATTTT
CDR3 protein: CASTPLTGANTIYF

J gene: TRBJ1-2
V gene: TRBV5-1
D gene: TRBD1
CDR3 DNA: TGCGCCAGCAGCTCCTCCGGACAGGGCTATGGCTACACCTTC
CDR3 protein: CASSSSGQGYGYTF

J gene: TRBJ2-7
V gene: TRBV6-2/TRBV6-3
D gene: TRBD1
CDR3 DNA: TGTGCCAGCAGCTCCGGGACAGGGGGCGCGGGGGAGCAGTACTTC
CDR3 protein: CASSSGTGGAGEQYF

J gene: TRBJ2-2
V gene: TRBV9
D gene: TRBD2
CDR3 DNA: TGTGCCAGCAGCCCTACTACGTCGGGGGGGAACACCGGGGAGCTGTTTTTT
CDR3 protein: CASSPTTSGGNTGELFF

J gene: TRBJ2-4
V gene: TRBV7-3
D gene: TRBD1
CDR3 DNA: TGTGCCAGCAGCTTAATGGGGCAGGGGGCGGGCAAAAACATTCAGTACTTC
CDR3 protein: CASSLMGQGAGKNIQYF

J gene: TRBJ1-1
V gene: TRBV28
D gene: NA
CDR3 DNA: TGTGCCAGCAGCCCAGACACCTACACTGAAGCTTTCTTT
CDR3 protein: CASSPDTYTEAFF

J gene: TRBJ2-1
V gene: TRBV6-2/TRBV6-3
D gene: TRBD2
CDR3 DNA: TGTGCCAGCAGTAAACCGGGACTAGCGGGGGGGCAACGCGTTGAGCAGTTCTTC
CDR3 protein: CASSKPGLAGGQRVEQFF

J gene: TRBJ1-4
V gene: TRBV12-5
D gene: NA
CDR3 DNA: TGTGCTAGTGGCCTCGGAGGGGCTAATGAAAAACTGTTTTTT
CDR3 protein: CASGLGGANEKLFF

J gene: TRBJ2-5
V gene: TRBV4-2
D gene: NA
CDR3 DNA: TGTGCCAGCAGCCAAGATCAGACTAAGGAGACCCAGTACTTC
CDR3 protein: CASSQDQTKETQYF

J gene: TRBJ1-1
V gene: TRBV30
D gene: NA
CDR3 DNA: TGTGCCTGGAGACTTAAGGGGTTCTACACTGAAGCTTTCTTT
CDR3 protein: CAWRLKGFYTEAFF

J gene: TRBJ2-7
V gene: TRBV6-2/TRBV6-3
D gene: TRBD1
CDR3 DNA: TGTGCCAGCAGTTACCCCGGGACAGACACTTACGAGCAGTACTTC
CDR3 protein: CASSYPGTDTYEQYF

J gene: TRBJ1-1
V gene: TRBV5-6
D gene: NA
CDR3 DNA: TGTGCCAGCAGCCACCCGAGGGACACAGAAGCTTTCTTT
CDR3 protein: CASSHPRDTEAFF

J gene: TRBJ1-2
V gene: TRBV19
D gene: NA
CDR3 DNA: TGTGCCAGTAGTATAGTTCTCTCCCCCCCCTATGGCTACACCTTC
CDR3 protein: CASSIVLSPPYGYTF

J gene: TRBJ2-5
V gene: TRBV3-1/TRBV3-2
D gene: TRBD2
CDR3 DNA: TGTGCCAGCAGCCAACCGACTAGCGGGGGGGAGGAGACCCAGTACTTC
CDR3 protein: CASSQPTSGGEETQYF

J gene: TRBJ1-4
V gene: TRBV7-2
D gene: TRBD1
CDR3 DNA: TGTGCCACCGGCCAGGGGGCAGGGGAAAAACTGTTTTTT
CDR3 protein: CATGQGAGEKLFF

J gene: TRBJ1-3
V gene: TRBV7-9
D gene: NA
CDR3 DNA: TGTGCCAGCATCCCTATAAGGGGTCCCGGAGGAAACACCATATATTTT
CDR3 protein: CASIPIRGPGGNTIYF

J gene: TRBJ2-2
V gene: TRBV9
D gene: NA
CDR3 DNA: TGTGCCAGCAGCGTCCAGGACTTGAACACCGGGGAGCTGTTTTTT
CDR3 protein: CASSVQDLNTGELFF

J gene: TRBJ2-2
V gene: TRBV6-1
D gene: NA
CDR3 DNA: TGTGCCAGCAGTGAAGGGGGCCGAACCGGGGAGCTGTTTTTT
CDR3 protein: CASSEGGRTGELFF

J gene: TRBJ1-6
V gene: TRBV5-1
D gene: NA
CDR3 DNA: TGCGCCAGCAGCTTCCGGGACACAGGAGGACATTCACCCCTCCACTTT
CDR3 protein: CASSFRDTGGHSPLHF

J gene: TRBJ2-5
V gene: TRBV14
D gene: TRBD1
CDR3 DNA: TGTGCCAGCAGTAACAGACAGGGGGCGGTCGGAGAGACCCAGTACTTC
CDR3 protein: CASSNRQGAVGETQYF

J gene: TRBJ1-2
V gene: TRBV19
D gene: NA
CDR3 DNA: TGTGCCAGTAGTCCTCAGGGGTCTAACTATGGCTACACCTTC
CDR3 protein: CASSPQGSNYGYTF

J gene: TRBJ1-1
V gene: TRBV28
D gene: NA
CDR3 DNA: TGTGCCAGCAGTTTCCTACAGCGGGTAGGGACTGAAGCTTTCTTT
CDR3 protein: CASSFLQRVGTEAFF

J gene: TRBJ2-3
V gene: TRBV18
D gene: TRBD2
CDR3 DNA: TGTGCCAGCTCACCGCGTGGGGGAGGGACAGATACGCAGTATTTT
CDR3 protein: CASSPRGGGTDTQYF

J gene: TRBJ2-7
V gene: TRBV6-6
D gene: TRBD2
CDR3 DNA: TGTGCCAGCAGTCCGCCTGCGGGAGCGGGGGGGGGCTACGAGCAGTACTTC
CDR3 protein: CASSPPAGAGGGYEQYF

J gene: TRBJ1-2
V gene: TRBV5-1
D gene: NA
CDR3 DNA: TGCGCCAGCAGCTTCGTGGTCGGTTCTAACTATGGCTACACCTTC
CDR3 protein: CASSFVVGSNYGYTF

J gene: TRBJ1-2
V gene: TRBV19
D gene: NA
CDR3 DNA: TGTGCCAGTAGTATAGATCTGGGAGAAGGGTCAAACTATGGCTACACCTTC
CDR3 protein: CASSIDLGEGSNYGYTF